This T cell receptor (beta chain) was recorded in a study of regulatory dendritic cells for organ transplantation. Study conclusions and caveats: Between individuals, the alloreactive memory CD8+ T cell pool differed considerably.

In this sample, this clone turned up a few times. Its antigen is still unknown. CDR3 size: 13 residues. The trim removed 7 bases at V and 4 bases at J, leaving 5 bases unmatched. Germline CDR1 SNHLY, CDR2 FYNNEI. Sorted subsets were CFSE-labeled and cultured four to six days with allogeneic dendritic cells. Naive CD45RA+ and memory CD45RO+ CD4+ or CD8+ T cells were FACS-sorted. Profiled with immunoSEQ multiplex PCR; TCRdb holds only in-frame clones, not every one. The table has some 9,300 clones, approximately 84% seen once. The sequence derives from a human donor in good health. V gene TRBV2 combines with J gene TRBJ2-7, with 9 positions matching TRBD1. The specimen sequenced was memory CD4+ T cells from blood cultured with dendritic cells. Subset here: CD45RO+ memory T cells. Written as DNA, the CDR3 is TGTGCCAGCAAGGGACAGGGAGAGTACGAGCAGTACTTC. It translates to CASKGQGEYEQYF.